The 23 T cell receptor beta chains below were found in one sample sequenced in a study of blood T cell repertoires in COVID-19. This table comes from immunoSEQ multiplex PCR, and its TCRdb copy is limited to in-frame clones, with some not included. Of fewer than 350,000 clones detected, around nine tenths appear once; the ten largest clones hold about 8.6%. Sequencing was carried out using peripheral blood. The receptors shown here come from a middle-aged man with active or convalescent COVID-19.

In its sample, this clone was seen a few times. The CDR3 sequence is CASSLGGSPNEKLFF. The CDR3 DNA follows: TGTGCCAGCAGCTTAGGAGGCAGCCCTAATGAAAAACTGTTTTTT. The chain links TRBV7-6 to TRBJ1-4, with D unresolved. CDR1 is SGHVS, CDR2 FNYEAQ, per germline. The CDR3 sequence is 15 residues long. Trimming left V 1 base short and J 3 bases short, with 9 bases between. The full variable domain, with the rest looked up from reference TRBV7-6 and TRBJ1-4, is GAGVSQSPRYKVTKRGQDVALRCDPISGHVSLYWYRQALGQGPEFLTYFNYEAQQDKSGLPNDRFSAERPEGSISTLTIQRTEQRDSAMYRCASSLGGSPNEKLFFGSGTQLSVL.

J is TRBJ2-7 and V is TRBV6-5; 8 bases map to TRBD2. The CDR3 covers 15 residues. V shed 5 bases and J 2 bases; nucleotides not matched to a gene: 8. The germline V gene has CDR1 MNHEY and CDR2 SVGAGI. CDR3 loop: CASSPEGGGPYEQYF. CDR3 DNA: TGTGCCAGCAGTCCTGAGGGCGGGGGGCCCTACGAGCAGTACTTC.

The chain couples TRBV25-1 to TRBJ2-2; the match to TRBD1 covers 9 bases. Germline V gives CDR1 MGHDK, CDR2 SYGVNS. With V trimmed by 5 bases and J by 6 bases, 1 base remained unmatched. The CDR3 loop spans 13 amino acids. The CDR3 nucleotides read TGTGCCAGCAGTCGACAGGGGGCCGGGGAGCTGTTTTTT. This sequence encodes CASSRQGAGELFF.

The chain links TRBV4-2 to TRBJ1-6, with no clear D. The germline V gene has CDR1 LGHNA and CDR2 YNFKEQ. CDR3 length equals 13 residues. V was pared by 0 bases and J by 10 bases, with 7 bases between. The CDR3 DNA follows: TGTGCCAGCAGCCAAGACCCCAGATCACCCCTCCACTTT. It translates to CASSQDPRSPLHF.

The chain employs TRBV6-5 and TRBJ2-7; 8 bases agree with TRBD2. V shed 2 bases and J 2 bases; nucleotides not matched to a gene: 5. Germline CDR1 is MNHEY and CDR2 is SVGAGI. The CDR3 extends over 15 amino acids. CDR3 residues: CASSYAGTSPYEQYF. CDR3 coding DNA: TGTGCCAGCAGTTACGCCGGGACTAGTCCCTACGAGCAGTACTTC.

The chain carries TRBV30 and TRBJ1-6; D not resolved. The CDR3 has 17 residues. Germline values: CDR1 GTSNPN, CDR2 SVGIG (reference sequence). V lost 1 base to trimming and J lost 0 bases, with 13 bases between them. CDR3 sequence: CAWSASRTSSYNSPLHF. The CDR3 nucleotides are TGTGCCTGGAGTGCCTCCCGGACTAGCTCCTATAATTCACCCCTCCACTTT.

Here the CDR3 reads CATSPAREDRDTEAFF. The CDR3 DNA follows: TGTGCCACCAGCCCTGCACGTGAGGACAGGGACACTGAAGCTTTCTTT. This chain links TRBV15 with TRBJ1-1; 8 bases map to TRBD1. Trimming removed 5 bases from V and 3 bases from J; junction bases left unmatched: 11. The CDR3 runs to 16 residues. Germline assignment: CDR1 LNHNV and CDR2 YYDKDF (reference sequence).

J is TRBJ1-2 and V is TRBV11-2; D is uncertain. The germline gives CDR1 SGHAT, CDR2 FQNNGV. V dropped 6 bases and J dropped 2 bases, with 16 bases sitting between them. The CDR3 contains 15 residues. The CDR3 reads CASSIRPDTNYGYTF. CDR3 in DNA: TGTGCCAGCAGTATTCGCCCAGACACCAACTATGGCTACACCTTC.

The chain recombines TRBV19 with TRBJ2-5; 11 nucleotides match TRBD2. Germline V gene lookup returns CDR1 LNHDA and CDR2 SQIVND (reference sequence). The CDR3 extends over 17 amino acids. The J segment lost 4 bases and the V segment lost 5 bases, leaving 12 bases of the junction unmatched. The CDR3 sequence: CASSLLAGEAFRETQYF. The CDR3 coding sequence is TGTGCCAGTAGTCTACTAGCGGGAGAGGCGTTTAGAGAGACCCAGTACTTC.

V usage is TRBV5-1 and J usage is TRBJ2-7, with D unclear. Trimming pared 1 base from V and 3 bases from J, leaving 5 bases between. The CDR3 length is 12 residues. CDR1 SGHRS and CDR2 YFSETQ come from the germline V gene. The CDR3 DNA sequence: TGCGCCAGCAGCTTGTCCCACTACGAGCAGTACTTC. Translated, it gives CASSLSHYEQYF. The full variable domain, its missing parts supplied by reference TRBV5-1 and TRBJ2-7, is KAGVTQTPRYLIKTRGQQVTLSCSPISGHRSVSWYQQTPGQGLQFLFEYFSETQRNKGNFPGRFSGRQFSNSRSEMNVSTLELGDSALYLCASSLSHYEQYFGPGTRLTVT.

Only a few counts were recorded for this clone. This chain links TRBV21-1 with TRBJ1-5; the D call TRBD1 from the table was never checked on the DNA. TRBV21-1 is a known pseudogene. CDR3 length: 15 amino acids. This chain's CDR3 is CASSLRPTGNQPQHF. The CDR3 DNA reads TGTGCCAGCAGCCTCCGCCCCACAGGGAACCAGCCCCAGCATTTT.

This chain links TRBV10-2 with TRBJ2-3; D is possibly TRBD2 (6 bases). Trimming shortened V by 8 bases and J by 1 base, and 13 bases separated the two germline ends. CDR1 is WSHSY and CDR2 is SAAADI in the germline V gene. The length of the CDR3 is 14 residues. CDR3 nucleotides: TGCGCCAGCCGAGGAGGGGCGGGCACAGATACGCAGTATTTT. This codes for CASRGGAGTDTQYF.

The chain combines TRBV6-6 with TRBJ1-5; no clear D gene. CDR1 MNHNY and CDR2 SVGAGI come from the germline V gene (reference sequence). V shed 8 bases and J shed 0 bases, with 11 bases lying between them. The CDR3 sequence is 14 residues long. The CDR3 coding sequence is TGTGCCAGCGGTCCGGGTTATAGCAATCAGCCCCAGCATTTT. Protein sequence: CASGPGYSNQPQHF.

V gene TRBV5-5 combines with J gene TRBJ1-2; the match to TRBD1 covers 7 bases. CDR1 SGHKS and CDR2 YYEKEE come from the germline V gene (reference sequence). V shed 4 bases, J shed 1 base, and the junction held 7 bases outside the gene matches. The CDR3 consists of 15 residues. Here the CDR3 DNA reads TGTGCCAGCAGCCACTGGGACAGCCATAACTATGGCTACACCTTC. Translated, it gives CASSHWDSHNYGYTF.

The chain carries TRBV13 and TRBJ2-7, with 9 bases fitting TRBD1. J gave up 6 bases and V 3 bases, and 3 bases lay outside the gene matches. This CDR3 has 13 amino acids. The germline gives CDR1 PRHDT, CDR2 FYEKMQ (reference sequence). In DNA form, the CDR3 reads TGTGCCAGCAGCTTGGACAGGGGCGGCGAGCAGTACTTC. Translating it yields CASSLDRGGEQYF.

The V and J genes are TRBV10-3 and TRBJ2-3; TRBD2 matches at 13 bases. CDR3 size: 15 residues. J was trimmed by 2 bases and V by 7 bases; bases with no gene match: 3. Germline CDR1 ENHRY, CDR2 SYGVKD. CDR3 amino acids: CAIKGLAGPTDTQYF. As DNA, the CDR3 is TGTGCCATCAAGGGACTAGCGGGACCCACAGATACGCAGTATTTT.

This rearrangement joins TRBV10-1 to TRBJ2-5; 8 positions match TRBD1. V was clipped by 7 bases and J by 7 bases; unmatched bases: 8. The CDR3 runs to 13 residues. The germline V gene encodes CDR1 WNHNN and CDR2 SYGVQD (reference sequence). CDR3 nucleotides: TGCGCCAGCACCCCGGACAGGGTCGGGACCCAGTACTTC. Translating it yields CASTPDRVGTQYF.

The V call is TRBV20-1, the J call TRBJ2-2; D is possibly TRBD1 (5 bases). The CDR3 length is 14 residues. Germline V gene sequence: CDR1 DFQATT, CDR2 SNEGSKA (reference sequence). V was trimmed by 3 bases and J by 5 bases, leaving 13 bases between them. CDR3 loop: CSASSGQGTGELFF. CDR3 coding DNA: TGCAGTGCTAGTAGTGGGCAGGGTACCGGGGAGCTGTTTTTT.

This rearrangement joins TRBV9 to TRBJ2-3; TRBD2 matches 11 bases. This CDR3 is 16 amino acids long. The germline V gene encodes CDR1 SGDLS and CDR2 YYNGEE. The trim removed 3 bases at V and 1 base at J, leaving 4 bases unmatched. The CDR3 here is CASSATSGIGTDTQYF. CDR3 bases: TGTGCCAGCAGCGCGACTAGCGGGATAGGCACAGATACGCAGTATTTT.

This chain connects TRBV5-1 to TRBJ1-1, with a possible D match to TRBD1 (5 bases). The germline V gene has CDR1 SGHRS and CDR2 YFSETQ. The CDR3 is 16 amino acids. Trimming stripped 4 bases from V and 4 bases from J, with 20 bases between. The CDR3 loop reads CASSPGQGAASTEAFF. The CDR3 DNA sequence: TGCGCCAGCAGCCCCGGGCAGGGTGCCGCCAGCACTGAAGCTTTCTTT.

The V call is TRBV27, the J call TRBJ2-7; weak D call: TRBD1 (5 bases). The V gene's germline CDR1 is MNHEY and CDR2 SMNVEV (reference sequence). CDR3 size: 15 residues. Trimming removed 4 bases at V and 2 bases at J, with 15 bases between. The CDR3 region has the DNA TGTGCCAGCAGTTCCCGGACCCAGGGCGCCTACGAGCAGTACTTC. It specifies CASSSRTQGAYEQYF.

The rearrangement joins TRBV5-1 to TRBJ2-7, with 10 bases identical to TRBD1. The CDR3 runs to 13 residues. With 4 bases clipped from V and 5 bases from J, the junction kept 3 bases outside the gene matches. Per the germline V gene, CDR1 is SGHRS and CDR2 is YFSETQ. The CDR3 coding sequence is TGCGCCAGCAGCCCGACAGGGGGCGACGAGCAGTACTTC. Translated: CASSPTGGDEQYF.

This sequence joins TRBV6-4 and TRBJ1-2, with a weak D call TRBD1 (5 bases). Per the germline V gene, CDR1 is MRHNA and CDR2 is SNTAGT. CDR3 length equals 23 residues. V dropped 2 bases and J dropped 2 bases, with 36 bases sitting between them. CDR3 amino acids: CASSDPGLSQPGSGVTANYGYTF. In nucleotides, the CDR3 is TGTGCCAGCAGTGACCCCGGCCTCTCCCAGCCTGGTAGTGGGGTGACAGCGAACTATGGCTACACCTTC.